Listed here are 10 T cell receptor beta chains from one sample, sequenced in a study of vaccination effects on CD4 cells after COVID-19. These TCRs are of unknown antigen specificity. Generated by immunoSEQ multiplex PCR, the TCRdb table keeps only in-frame clones and is missing some. The data contain tens of thousands of clones, under 80% of them seen just once; the ten biggest clones take up roughly a tenth. Expansion of antigen-specific CD4+ T cells with viral peptide pools was carried out by the ViraFEST assay before sequencing. Following an approximately eleven-day culture, CD4+ T cells were purified. None of these healthy vaccinees had been infected with SARS-CoV-2 before vaccination. Sequenced here: CD4+ T cells from PBMCs cultured with SARS-CoV-2 spike peptides, sampled before COVID-19 vaccination. Receptor source: a human donor who received a COVID-19 vaccine.

CDR3 sequence: CASSEAPGSSTDTQYF. CDR3 DNA: TGTGCCAGCAGTGAAGCGCCGGGTTCGAGCACAGATACGCAGTATTTT. V is TRBV6-1 and J is TRBJ2-3; D ambiguous. Trimming shortened V by 0 bases and J by 0 bases, and 10 bases separated the two germline ends. This CDR3 spans 16 amino acids. CDR1 and CDR2 from the germline V gene are MNHNS and SASEGT.

This clone has just one count. The V and J genes are TRBV18 and TRBJ1-3; tentative D call: TRBD1 (5 bases). Trimming left V 5 bases short and J 10 bases short, with 18 bases between. Germline assignment: CDR1 KGHSH and CDR2 LQKENI. This CDR3 spans 14 amino acids. CDR3 in amino acids: CASSTGQTQRTIYF. The DNA for the CDR3 is TGTGCCAGCTCAACCGGACAAACTCAGCGAACCATATATTTT.

This clone is labeled medium-sized (0.01 to 0.1%). The V and J genes are TRBV6-4 and TRBJ2-7; 15 bases match TRBD2. CDR3 size: 15 residues. Germline lookup yields CDR1 MRHNA and CDR2 SNTAGT. J lost 4 bases, V lost 6 bases, and 4 bases had no gene match. CDR3 residues: CASRGLAGGLYEQYV. Here the CDR3 DNA reads TGTGCCAGCAGGGGACTAGCGGGGGGATTATACGAGCAGTACGTC.

J is TRBJ1-2 and V is TRBV24-1, with TRBD1 as a possible D gene (6 bases). CDR1 is KGHDR and CDR2 is SFDVKD in the germline V gene. The CDR3 sequence is 11 residues long. V gave up 12 bases and J gave up 2 bases, with 9 bases separating them. The CDR3 protein is CAAGTNYGYTF. Here the CDR3 DNA reads TGTGCCGCCGGGACAAACTATGGCTACACCTTC.

V and J are TRBV7-2 and TRBJ1-1; 9 bases match TRBD1. This CDR3 is 14 amino acids long. J gave up 4 bases and V 5 bases, and 5 bases lay outside the gene matches. Germline loops: CDR1 SGHTA, CDR2 FQGNSA. The CDR3 DNA is TGTGCCAGCAGCCGGGACAGGGCTGGCACTGAAGCTTTCTTT. This sequence encodes CASSRDRAGTEAFF.

J is TRBJ2-4 and V is TRBV24-1; 8 bases are a match to TRBD1. Germline V CDR1 and CDR2: KGHDR, SFDVKD. The junction had 6 bases not matched to a gene; V was cut back by 7 bases and J by 8 bases. CDR3 length equals 13 residues. The CDR3 loop is CATSRTGLDIQYF. The CDR3 DNA sequence: TGTGCCACCAGCCGGACAGGGTTAGACATTCAGTACTTC.

The CDR3 DNA reads TGTGCCACCAGTGATATCCGAGGAAGCACAGATACGCAGTATTTT. It is translated as CATSDIRGSTDTQYF. The chain uses TRBV24-1 and TRBJ2-3; D gene ambiguous. V was shortened by 3 bases and J by 0 bases, with 9 bases between the two germline ends. CDR1 is KGHDR, CDR2 SFDVKD, per germline. The CDR3 length is 15 residues.

This chain uses TRBV6-5 with TRBJ2-3; D possibly matches TRBD1 or TRBD2 (6 bases each). The CDR3 extends over 13 amino acids. Germline CDR1 reads MNHEY; CDR2 reads SVGAGI. V lost 5 bases and J 6 bases, leaving 12 bases between the germline ends. The chain's CDR3 is CASSRGGKDTQYF. The DNA of the CDR3 is TGTGCCAGCAGTCGAGGGGGGAAGGATACGCAGTATTTT.

This clone was seen only a few times. The J gene is TRBJ2-2, the V gene TRBV7-3; 10 bases fit TRBD2. CDR1 is SGHTA and CDR2 is FQGTGA in the germline V gene. The CDR3 is 17 residues long. Trimming cost V 9 bases and J 7 bases; bases outside gene matches: 17. The CDR3 reads CASAPGLAGVLGGELFF. In nucleotides, the CDR3 is TGTGCCAGTGCCCCAGGCCTAGCGGGGGTCCTGGGCGGGGAGCTGTTTTTT.

The gene calls are TRBV30 and TRBJ1-5; possibly TRBD1 for D (5 bases). The germline V gene encodes CDR1 GTSNPN and CDR2 SVGIG (reference sequence). This CDR3 comprises 14 residues. V was clipped by 5 bases and J by 1 base, with 12 bases between them. The CDR3 reads CAWGPGGSNQPQHF. The CDR3 DNA is TGTGCCTGGGGGCCGGGGGGGAGCAATCAGCCCCAGCATTTT. Looking up the rest from reference TRBV30 and TRBJ1-5 gives the full variable domain: SQTIHQWPATLVQPVGSPLSLECTVEGTSNPNLYWYRQAAGRGLQLLFYSVGIGQISSEVPQNLSASRPQDRQFILSSKKLLLSDSGFYLCAWGPGGSNQPQHFGDGTRLSIL.